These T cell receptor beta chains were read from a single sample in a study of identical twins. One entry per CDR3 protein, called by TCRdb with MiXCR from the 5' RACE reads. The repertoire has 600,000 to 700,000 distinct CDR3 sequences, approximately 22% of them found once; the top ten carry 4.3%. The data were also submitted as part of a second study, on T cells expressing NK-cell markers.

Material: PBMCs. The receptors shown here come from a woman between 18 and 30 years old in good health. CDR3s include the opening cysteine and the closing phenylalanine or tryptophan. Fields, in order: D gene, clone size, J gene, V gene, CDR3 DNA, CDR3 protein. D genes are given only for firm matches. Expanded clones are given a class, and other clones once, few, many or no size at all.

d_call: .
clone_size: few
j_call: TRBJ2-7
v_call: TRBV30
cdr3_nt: TGTGCCTGGAGTGGGGCAGTGGGATCCTACGAGCAGTACTTC
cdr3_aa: CAWSGAVGSYEQYF

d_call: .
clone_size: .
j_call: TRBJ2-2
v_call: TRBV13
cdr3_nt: TGTGCCAGCAGCAACCGGGGCCACACCACCGGGGAGCTGTTTTTT
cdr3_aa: CASSNRGHTTGELFF

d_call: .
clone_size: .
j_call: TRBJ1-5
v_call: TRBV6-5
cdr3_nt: TGTGCCAGCAGTTACTCGAAAGGGCAGGGAGGTAATCAGCCCCAGCATTTT
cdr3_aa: CASSYSKGQGGNQPQHF

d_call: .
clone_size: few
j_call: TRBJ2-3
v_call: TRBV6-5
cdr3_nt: TGTGCCAGCAGTTACTCGGCTAGCGATTTCGGAGATACGCAGTATTTT
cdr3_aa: CASSYSASDFGDTQYF

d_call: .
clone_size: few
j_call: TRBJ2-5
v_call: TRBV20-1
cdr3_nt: TGCAGTTCTCCGGACTCAGAGACCCAGTACTTC
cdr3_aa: CSSPDSETQYF

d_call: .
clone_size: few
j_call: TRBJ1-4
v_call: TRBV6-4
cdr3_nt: TGTGCCAGCAGTGACAGACCCAATGAAAAACTGTTTTTT
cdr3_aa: CASSDRPNEKLFF

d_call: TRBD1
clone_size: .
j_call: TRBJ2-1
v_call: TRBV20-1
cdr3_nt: TGCAGTGCTAATCAAGGGGGCTCCTACAATGAGCAGTGCTTC
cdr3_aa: CSANQGGSYNEQCF

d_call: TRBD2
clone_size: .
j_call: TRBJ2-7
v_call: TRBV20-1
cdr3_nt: TGCAGTCTACTAGCGCGAGGCGAGCAGTACTTC
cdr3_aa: CSLLARGEQYF

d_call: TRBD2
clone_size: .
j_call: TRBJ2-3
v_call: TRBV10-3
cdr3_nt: TGTGCCATCAGGGCTAGCGGGGGCCCTAGCACAGATACGCAGTATTTT
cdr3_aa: CAIRASGGPSTDTQYF

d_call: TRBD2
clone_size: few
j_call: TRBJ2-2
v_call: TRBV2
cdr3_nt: TGTGCCAGCAGCCCTACCCTAGGACTAGCGGGGAACACCGGGGAGCTGTTTTTT
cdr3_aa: CASSPTLGLAGNTGELFF

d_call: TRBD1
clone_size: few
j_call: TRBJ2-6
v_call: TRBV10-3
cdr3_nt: TGTGCCATCAGTGAAGGACAGGCCTACTCTGGGGCCAACGTCCTGACTTTC
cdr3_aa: CAISEGQAYSGANVLTF

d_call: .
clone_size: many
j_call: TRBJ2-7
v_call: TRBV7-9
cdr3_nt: TGTGCCAGCAGCTTCGTTACAGGGCAGAGGCAGTACTTC
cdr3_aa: CASSFVTGQRQYF

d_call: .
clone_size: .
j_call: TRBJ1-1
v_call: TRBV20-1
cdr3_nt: TGCAGTGCTCTTACATACATGAACACTGAAGCTTTCTTT
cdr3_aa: CSALTYMNTEAFF

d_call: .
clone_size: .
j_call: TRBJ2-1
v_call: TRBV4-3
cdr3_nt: TGCGCCAGCAGCCACTCCACTAGTACCTACAATGAGCAGTTCTTC
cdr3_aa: CASSHSTSTYNEQFF

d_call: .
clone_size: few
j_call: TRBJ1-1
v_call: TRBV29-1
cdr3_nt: TGCAGCGCCATGACGGGGGTTAACACTGAAGCTTTCTTT
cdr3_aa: CSAMTGVNTEAFF

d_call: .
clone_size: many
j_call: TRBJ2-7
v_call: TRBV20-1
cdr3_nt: TGCAGTGCTAGAGATATGGCACAACGATACGAGCAGTACTTC
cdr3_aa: CSARDMAQRYEQYF

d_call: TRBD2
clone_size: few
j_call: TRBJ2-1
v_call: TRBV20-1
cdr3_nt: TGCAGTGGCGGGAGGAACAATGAGCAGTTCTTC
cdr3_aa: CSGGRNNEQFF

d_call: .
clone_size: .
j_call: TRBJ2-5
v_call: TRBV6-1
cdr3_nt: TGTGCCAGCAGGAGGACTGCCGGAGAGACCCAGTACTTC
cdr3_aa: CASRRTAGETQYF

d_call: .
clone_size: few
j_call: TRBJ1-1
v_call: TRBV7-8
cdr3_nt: TGTGCCAGCAGCGTCCTCGGAATGAACACTGAAGCTTTCTTT
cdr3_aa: CASSVLGMNTEAFF

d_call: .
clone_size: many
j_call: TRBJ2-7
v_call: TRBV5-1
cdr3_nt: TGCGCCAGCAGCCAGGGCCTGGCCTACGAGCAGTACTTC
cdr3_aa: CASSQGLAYEQYF

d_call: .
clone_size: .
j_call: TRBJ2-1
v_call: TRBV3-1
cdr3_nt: TGTGCCAGCAGCCGATCCTCTAACTACAATGAGCAGTTCTTC
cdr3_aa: CASSRSSNYNEQFF

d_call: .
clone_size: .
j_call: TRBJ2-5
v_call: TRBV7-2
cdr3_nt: TGTGCCAGCAGCTTAGTTTACAGGGAACGAGAGACCCAGTACTTC
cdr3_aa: CASSLVYRERETQYF

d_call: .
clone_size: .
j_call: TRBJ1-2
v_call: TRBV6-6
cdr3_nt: TGTGCCAGCAGTTACATGGAAGGGGGCTACACCTTC
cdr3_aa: CASSYMEGGYTF

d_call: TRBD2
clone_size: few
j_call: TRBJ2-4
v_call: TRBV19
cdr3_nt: TGTGCCAGTACCCCAGCGGGAGGGCCTAGAAACATTCAGTACTTC
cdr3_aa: CASTPAGGPRNIQYF

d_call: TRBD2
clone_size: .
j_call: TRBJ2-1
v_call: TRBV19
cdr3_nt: TGTGCCAGTAGTATATATAGCGGGAGTGGGAATGAGCAGTTCTTC
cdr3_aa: CASSIYSGSGNEQFF

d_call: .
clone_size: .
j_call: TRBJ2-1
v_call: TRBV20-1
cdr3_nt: TGCAGTGCTAGGATATTAGGTAGAGGGGTATACAATGAGCAGTTCTTC
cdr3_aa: CSARILGRGVYNEQFF

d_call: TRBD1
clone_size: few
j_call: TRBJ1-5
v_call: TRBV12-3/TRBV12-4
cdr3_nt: TGTGCCAGCAGCTTAGGGACAGGGGTTCAGCCCCAGCATTTT
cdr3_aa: CASSLGTGVQPQHF

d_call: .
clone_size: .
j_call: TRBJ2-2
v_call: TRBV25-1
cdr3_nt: TGTGCCAGCAGTGAAGACAGGATCGCCGGGGAGCTGTTTTTT
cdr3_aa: CASSEDRIAGELFF

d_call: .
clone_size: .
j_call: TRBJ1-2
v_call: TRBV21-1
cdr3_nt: TGTGCCAGCAGCAAAAGGGGGTGGACAGTCTATGGCTACACCTTC
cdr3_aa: CASSKRGWTVYGYTF

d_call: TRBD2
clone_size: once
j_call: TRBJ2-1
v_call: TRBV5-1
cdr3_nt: TGCGCCAGCAGCTTGGCTAGCGGGAAAGAGCAGTTCTTC
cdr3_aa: CASSLASGKEQFF

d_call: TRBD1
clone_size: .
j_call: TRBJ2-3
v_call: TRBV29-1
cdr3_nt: TGCAGCGTTGAGAGCCGGGACAGGGGGCCAGATACGCAGTATTTT
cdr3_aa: CSVESRDRGPDTQYF

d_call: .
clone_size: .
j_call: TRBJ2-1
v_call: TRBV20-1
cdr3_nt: TGCAGTGCAACCTTTGCCGAATCCTACCATGAGCAGTTCTTC
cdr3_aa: CSATFAESYHEQFF

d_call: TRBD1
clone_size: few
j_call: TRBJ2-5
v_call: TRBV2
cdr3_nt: TGTGCCAGCAGTGACGAGATCGGACAGGGTCTTGAGACCCAGTACTTC
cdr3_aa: CASSDEIGQGLETQYF

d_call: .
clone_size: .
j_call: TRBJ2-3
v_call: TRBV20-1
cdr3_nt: TGCAGTGCTAGAGATCAAGCGAGCACAGATCCGCAGTATTTT
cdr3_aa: CSARDQASTDPQYF

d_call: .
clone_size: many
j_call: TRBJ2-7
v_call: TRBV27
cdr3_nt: TGTGCCAGCAGTTTAGCGAGTCCGGGACACTATCCCTACGAGCAGTACTTC
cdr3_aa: CASSLASPGHYPYEQYF

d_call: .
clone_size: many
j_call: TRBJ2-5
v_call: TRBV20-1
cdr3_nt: TGCAGTGCAAGGACTACTCAAGAGACCCAGTACTTC
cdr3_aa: CSARTTQETQYF

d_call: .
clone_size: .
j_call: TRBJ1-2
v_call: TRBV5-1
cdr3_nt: TGCGCCAGCAGCTTGTTTGGGGGAGCTAACTATGGCTACACCTTC
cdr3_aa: CASSLFGGANYGYTF

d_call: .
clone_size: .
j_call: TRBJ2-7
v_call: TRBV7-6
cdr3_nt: TGTGCCAGCAGCTCGGGGGACACCTACGAGCAGTACTTC
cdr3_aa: CASSSGDTYEQYF

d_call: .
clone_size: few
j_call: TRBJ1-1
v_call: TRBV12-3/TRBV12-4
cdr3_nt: TGTGCCAGCAGCCTCCAACAGGGATTAGAGGCTTTCTTT
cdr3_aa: CASSLQQGLEAFF